This T cell receptor beta chain is from a study of cytomegalovirus exposure and HLA in healthy donors. General study findings and limits: Investigators reported 150 to 200 TCR beta chains as tied to cytomegalovirus.

With regard to this clone: No antigen is known for it.

The CDR3 is 16 amino acids. Germline CDR1 MDHEN, CDR2 SYDVKM. The ends were cut back, 3 bases at V and 4 bases at J, with 16 bases in the middle. The PCR contained 60 Vbeta and 13 Jbeta primers. The table came from immunoSEQ multiplex PCR; TCRdb's copy has only in-frame clones and leaves some out. The table shows nearly 110,000 clones, with more than 60% occurring only once. The sample comprised PBMCs. The rearrangement uses TRBV28 and TRBJ1-5, with D perhaps TRBD1 (5 bases). The sequence came from a man in his sixties in good health and CMV-seronegative. This chain's CDR3 is CASSFGARGWNQPQHF. The CDR3, as DNA: TGTGCCAGCAGTTTTGGGGCTAGGGGTTGGAATCAGCCCCAGCATTTT.